Below, 9 T cell receptor beta chains from the same sample are listed, as sequenced in a study of CD8 T cells in Susac syndrome. RNA, at about 0.45 to 1 ug, was reverse transcribed with random hexamers. TCRdb analysed the immunoSEQ multiplex PCR reads with MiXCR anew, one entry per CDR3 protein. The data hold some 170,000 distinct CDR3 sequences, with around 94% observed a single time. Material for sequencing was CD4+ T cells from PBMCs. The receptors were gathered from a human donor with multiple sclerosis.

This sequence joins TRBV15 and TRBJ2-3; TRBD2 matches at 10 bases. CDR1 is LNHNV and CDR2 is YYDKDF in the germline V gene (reference sequence). V gave up 3 bases and J gave up 3 bases; unmatched junction bases: 12. The CDR3 loop spans 18 amino acids. The CDR3 nucleotides read TGTGCCACCAGCAGTCCCGGTGGAGCGGGAGGGGTGACAGATACGCAGTATTTT. Protein sequence: CATSSPGGAGGVTDTQYF.

The chain couples TRBV12-3 or TRBV12-4 to TRBJ2-5; tentative D call: TRBD2 (5 bases). The V end was cut by 5 bases, the J end by 3 bases, with 13 bases between. The CDR3 has 14 amino acids. CDR3 coding DNA: TGTGCCAGCAGTATGACCGGGAACGAAGAGACCCAGTACTTC. It yields the protein CASSMTGNEETQYF.

The chain links TRBV10-3 to TRBJ1-1; the D gene is possibly TRBD1 (6 bases). V shed 0 bases and J shed 6 bases, with 14 bases lying between them. CDR1 is ENHRY, CDR2 SYGVKD, per germline. The CDR3 has 15 residues. CDR3 amino acids: CAISESTGRAAEAFF. The CDR3 bases are TGTGCCATCAGTGAGTCAACAGGGAGGGCAGCTGAAGCTTTCTTT.

The chain carries TRBV6-2 or TRBV6-3 and TRBJ2-5; 11 nucleotides agree with TRBD2. CDR3 size: 15 residues. V lost 7 bases, J lost 8 bases, and 12 bases stayed unmatched. Germline V gives CDR1 MNHEY, CDR2 SVGEGT. CDR3 protein: CASMDSGRASNTQYF. The CDR3, as DNA: TGTGCCAGCATGGATAGCGGGAGGGCCAGCAACACCCAGTACTTC.

The chain carries TRBV25-1 and TRBJ2-5; TRBD2 agrees at 8 bases. CDR3 length: 14 amino acids. Germline loops: CDR1 MGHDK, CDR2 SYGVNS. The J segment lost 2 bases and the V segment lost 8 bases, leaving 7 bases of the junction unmatched. CDR3 in DNA: TGTGCCAGCGAAGACAGCGGGAGACAAGAGACCCAGTACTTC. This encodes CASEDSGRQETQYF. Full variable domain (rest looked up from reference TRBV25-1 and TRBJ2-5): EADIYQTPRYLVIGTGKKITLECSQTMGHDKMYWYQQDPGMELHLIHYSYGVNSTEKGDLSSESTVSRIRTEHFPLTLESARPSHTSQYLCASEDSGRQETQYFGPGTRLLVL.

The gene calls are TRBV19 and TRBJ1-2; no clear D. The V end was cut by 3 bases, the J end by 1 base, with 6 bases between. CDR3 length equals 13 residues. Germline loops: CDR1 LNHDA, CDR2 SQIVND (reference sequence). CDR3: CASSMPGNYGYTF. CDR3 DNA sequence: TGTGCCAGTAGTATGCCGGGTAACTATGGCTACACCTTC.

The chain links TRBV7-8 to TRBJ2-7, with D hard to call. Germline assignment: CDR1 SGHVS and CDR2 FQNEAQ. This CDR3 spans 17 amino acids. V lost 1 base, J lost 0 bases, and 16 bases lay in between. Here the CDR3 reads CASSLVRSFLSSYEQYF. As DNA, the CDR3 is TGTGCCAGCAGCTTAGTCAGGAGCTTCCTAAGCTCCTACGAGCAGTACTTC. Filled out from reference TRBV7-8 and TRBJ2-7, the complete variable domain reads GAGVSQSPRYKVAKRGQDVALRCDPISGHVSLFWYQQALGQGPEFLTYFQNEAQLDKSGLPSDRFFAERPEGSVSTLKIQRTQQEDSAVYLCASSLVRSFLSSYEQYFGPGTRLTVT.

V is TRBV6-1 and J is TRBJ2-7, with 7 bases that match TRBD2. The CDR3 is 16 amino acids. V was pared by 7 bases and J by 2 bases, with 14 bases of the junction left unmatched. Germline-derived CDR1 and CDR2 are MNHNS and SASEGT. In nucleotides, the CDR3 is TGTGCCAGCACCCACTACGTGGGCGGGAGTACCTACGAGCAGTACTTC. This translates into CASTHYVGGSTYEQYF.

The V call is TRBV16, the J call TRBJ1-2; D gene ambiguous. CDR3 size: 14 residues. Trimming removed 0 bases at V and 7 bases at J, with 12 bases between. Germline V gene sequence: CDR1 KGHSY, CDR2 FQNENV. The DNA of the CDR3 is TGTGCCAGCAGCCAATCTTACCAGGCGGTTGGCTACACCTTC. Its translation: CASSQSYQAVGYTF.